These T cell receptor beta chains were read from a single sample in a study of post-analysis software for immune sequencing data. In TCRdb, the PCR reads were re-called with MiXCR into one record per CDR3 protein. The table lists 700,000 to 900,000 distinct CDR3 sequences, roughly 46% of them singletons. The sequenced sample was blood. Receptor source: a girl under 18 with multiple sclerosis. CDR3s include the opening cysteine and the closing phenylalanine or tryptophan.

j_call,v_call,cdr3_aa
TRBJ2-5,TRBV28,CATYWWGARETQYF
TRBJ2-7,TRBV7-9,CASSANRGEQYF
TRBJ1-1,TRBV4-1,CASSQDLTGSVDEAFF
TRBJ2-5,TRBV7-9,CASSPKDSQETQYF
TRBJ2-1,TRBV12-3/TRBV12-4,CASSFGGEGTNEQFF
TRBJ2-5,TRBV20-1,CSALDTYQETQYF
TRBJ2-7,TRBV7-2,CASSLIGRGDEQYF
TRBJ2-5,TRBV20-1,CSASSAGNRKETQYF
TRBJ1-1,TRBV6-5,CASSTGQRGAFF
TRBJ1-5,TRBV28,CASTLGQPNQPQHF
TRBJ1-6,TRBV20-1,CSARGGQGLNSPLHF
TRBJ2-7,TRBV20-1,CSARDGGAVMPYEQYF
TRBJ2-6,TRBV9,CASSPFGQSSGANVLTF
TRBJ1-1,TRBV27,CASSWSGGVVNTEAFF
TRBJ2-1,TRBV29-1,CSAQTVRVTDEQFF
TRBJ2-7,TRBV7-2,CASSLAIAGPEGEQYF
TRBJ1-6,TRBV28,CASSLAFSYNSPLHF
TRBJ1-1,TRBV4-1,CASSQAPQGLGTEAFF
TRBJ2-7,TRBV13,CASSLTGGDYEQYF
TRBJ2-7,TRBV12-3/TRBV12-4,CASTLVWGTGEQYF
TRBJ2-5,TRBV7-2,CASSIGRGAETQYF
TRBJ2-5,TRBV7-8,CASSLGRGGGTQYF
TRBJ2-1,TRBV5-1,CASSLYEGEQFF
TRBJ2-1,TRBV4-1,CASSQLLAGDWYNEQFF
TRBJ2-7,TRBV20-1,CSAGLAGYEQYF
TRBJ2-5,TRBV5-6,CASRRQGPQETQYF
TRBJ2-7,TRBV6-5,CSSSWGGRNYEQYF
TRBJ1-2,TRBV5-5,CASSTGTMEDGYTF
TRBJ2-1,TRBV11-1,CASSDPPNVEQFF
TRBJ2-3,TRBV7-9,CAGTFDADTQYF
TRBJ2-1,TRBV19,CASTGLAYNEQFF
TRBJ1-2,TRBV6-6,CASTPGQANYGYTF
TRBJ1-5,TRBV6-1,CASSGAGEYQPQHF
TRBJ2-5,TRBV29-1,CSVDEETQYF
TRBJ2-5,TRBV12-3/TRBV12-4,CASSPWLAGIQETQYF
TRBJ2-1,TRBV7-9,CASSVQGLAYNEQFF
TRBJ2-3,TRBV27,CASRKGRGGTQYF
TRBJ2-1,TRBV5-1,CASSLAHWGNEQFF
TRBJ1-2,TRBV20-1,CSARPIIGVIGGGYTF
TRBJ2-5,TRBV7-2,CASSLDLRGTQYF
TRBJ2-7,TRBV20-1,CSASVYGDYEQYF
TRBJ2-3,TRBV5-5,CASSWTGQLRDTQYF
TRBJ2-4,TRBV7-9,CASSLGSRQYF
NA,TRBV4-2,CASSQDPGTGLAGTYNEQYF
TRBJ2-1,TRBV27,CASSLTSGRGDEQFF
TRBJ1-2,TRBV25-1,CASSEFFSVGPGDYGYTF